The text below deals with one T cell receptor (beta chain). Time point: patch test 1, 2 weeks after DPC sensitization. Noted treatment: therapeutic diphenylcyclopropenone sensitization with weekly scalp DPC. TCRdb called the RACE reads again in MiXCR, with one record for every CDR3 protein. The table shows 150,000 to 200,000 distinct CDR3 sequences, with about 15% occurring only once. CDR1 SGHRS and CDR2 YFSETQ come from the germline V gene. CDR3 length: 17 amino acids. V lost 4 bases and J lost 7; bases outside the gene matches: 9. This record belongs to a study of human T cells and chemical hapten exposure.

The J gene is TRBJ2-1, the V gene TRBV5-1, with 15 nucleotides matching TRBD2. The receptor comes from a woman aged 30 to 39 with alopecia areata. Some clones in this sample may be carry-over from other donors' samples. The specimen was whole blood, collected in connection with sensitization to the hapten diphenylcyclopropenone (DPC). This CDR3 reads CASSLGLAGGPINEQFF. The CDR3, as DNA: TGCGCCAGCAGCCTGGGACTAGCGGGAGGCCCAATTAATGAGCAGTTCTTC.